This TCR beta chain was profiled in a study of cytomegalovirus exposure and HLA in healthy donors. 60 Vbeta and 13 Jbeta primers were used in PCR. The data were produced by immunoSEQ multiplex PCR, yet TCRdb's version contains in-frame clones alone and is incomplete. The table shows nearly 200,000 clones, with 75% to 80% occurring only once. Trimming took off 2 bases at V and 6 bases at J, with 8 bases between the two ends. Germline V CDR1 and CDR2: MRHNA, SNTAGT. The CDR3 loop spans 13 amino acids. The sample consisted of PBMCs. The receptor was derived from a woman aged 30 to 39 in good health and CMV-seropositive. The chain is built from TRBV6-4 and TRBJ2-1; the D is unclear. Written as DNA, the CDR3 is TGTGCCAGCAGTGACGGTACTGTCAATGAGCAGTTCTTC. Its translation: CASSDGTVNEQFF.